This T cell receptor (beta chain) was sequenced for a study of T cells in women clearing cervical HPV infection. Study-level background: HLA type could not be excluded as a confounder.

Notes on this clone: The antigen is unknown. With the read ending 3 residues before the CDR3 end, the germline J gene is used to fill in that end.

Using immunoSEQ multiplex PCR, the repertoire was profiled, and TCRdb retains in-frame clones only, with some absent. Here the sample table reports about 32,000 clones. V was shortened by 4 bases and J by 4 bases, with 14 bases between the two germline ends. Germline CDR1 SGHDN, CDR2 FVKESK. The CDR3 has 16 residues. Study-wide points: Each sample's T-cell count was unknown, possibly confounding richness.

This chain uses TRBV14 with TRBJ1-6; TRBD1 might be the D (5 bases). The sequencing sample was made of blood buffy coat. This receptor was taken from a woman aged 18-70 years with a cervical HPV16 infection that either progressed to CIN3+ or cleared (not recorded which). The CDR3 here is CASSRGGEWYNSPLHF. The DNA read from the CDR3 is TGTGCCAGCAGCCGGGGGGGGGAATGGTATAATTCACCC.